This T cell receptor beta chain was recovered during a study of blood T cell repertoires in COVID-19. The germline V gene has CDR1 SGHRS and CDR2 YFSETQ. The trim removed 0 bases at V and 2 bases at J, leaving 3 bases unmatched. The CDR3 has 15 residues. The assay was immunoSEQ multiplex PCR, and TCRdb's table has in-frame clones only and misses some. The data contain roughly 200,000 clones, approximately 78% of them seen just once; the ten biggest clones take up about 9%. Source material: PBMCs or T cells enriched from blood (not recorded which). The TCR comes from a man aged 35 to 55 who had recovered from COVID-19. V usage is TRBV5-1 and J usage is TRBJ2-7, with 9 bases identical to TRBD2. CDR3 bases: TGCGCCAGCAGCTTGGGACTAGCGGCGGCCTACGAGCAGTACTTC. This sequence encodes CASSLGLAAAYEQYF.